The next 27 T cell receptor beta chains were all read from a single sample in a study of circulating and synovial CD4+ cells in juvenile arthritis. Sequenced by immunoSEQ multiplex PCR; TCRdb stores in-frame clones only, minus some. This table holds roughly 33,000 clones, over 90% found once. The sequencing input was CD4+ T cells from blood. These receptors all come from a human donor with juvenile idiopathic arthritis.

The chain uses TRBV25-1 and TRBJ2-2, with D possibly TRBD2 on 5 matching bases. Germline V gene lookup returns CDR1 MGHDK and CDR2 SYGVNS. The V and J ends lost 7 bases and 2 bases respectively, with 20 bases between them. The CDR3 totals 17 residues. CDR3 in amino acids: CASNDKTGSTNTGELFF. Written as DNA, the CDR3 is TGTGCCAGCAATGACAAGACGGGATCCACAAACACCGGGGAGCTGTTTTTT.

J is TRBJ1-4 and V is TRBV7-8; the D is unclear. Germline V gives CDR1 SGHVS, CDR2 FQNEAQ. The CDR3 is 13 residues long. With 7 bases removed from V and 8 bases from J, the gap between germline ends came to 14 bases. The CDR3 spells CASNSGPVEKLFF. As DNA, the CDR3 is TGTGCCAGCAACTCAGGCCCGGTAGAAAAACTGTTTTTT. Looking up the rest from reference TRBV7-8 and TRBJ1-4 gives the full variable domain: GAGVSQSPRYKVAKRGQDVALRCDPISGHVSLFWYQQALGQGPEFLTYFQNEAQLDKSGLPSDRFFAERPEGSVSTLKIQRTQQEDSAVYLCASNSGPVEKLFFGSGTQLSVL.

A single count supports this clone. This rearrangement joins TRBV2 to TRBJ2-1; maybe TRBD1 (6 bases). Trimming left V 6 bases short and J 4 bases short, with 13 bases between. The CDR3 consists of 14 residues. Germline V CDR1 and CDR2: SNHLY, FYNNEI. CDR3 region: CASSPTTGYNEQFF. CDR3 DNA sequence: TGTGCCAGCAGCCCAACCACAGGGTACAATGAGCAGTTCTTC.

This chain links TRBV7-2 with TRBJ1-1, with unresolved D. Germline CDR1 reads SGHTA; CDR2 reads FQGNSA. The CDR3 is 13 amino acids. Trimming pared 8 bases from V and 0 bases from J, leaving 10 bases between. DNA of the CDR3: TGTGCCAGCGTTGAAGACATGAACACTGAAGCTTTCTTT. Residues: CASVEDMNTEAFF.

The chain combines TRBV13 with TRBJ2-1, with 14 bases aligning to TRBD2. V gave up 5 bases and J gave up 4 bases; unmatched junction bases: 10. The CDR3 runs to 18 residues. Germline loops: CDR1 PRHDT, CDR2 FYEKMQ (reference sequence). Written as DNA, the CDR3 is TGTGCCAGCAGCGACCCGGGACTAGCGGGGGAAGTGTACAATGAGCAGTTCTTC. Its protein product is CASSDPGLAGEVYNEQFF.

CDR3 nucleotide sequence: TGCGCCAGCAGTCTCGGACTAGCGGGAGGCGAGCAGTACTTC. Protein sequence: CASSLGLAGGEQYF. V usage is TRBV5-1 and J usage is TRBJ2-5; 14 bases agree with TRBD2. The end of the DNA aligns better with TRBJ2-7, so the J call may be wrong. In germline, CDR1 is SGHRS, CDR2 YFSETQ. The CDR3 has 14 amino acids.

This clone has a single count. The chain employs TRBV9 and TRBJ1-2, with 9 positions matching TRBD1. Germline CDR1 and CDR2: SGDLS and YYNGEE. The CDR3 covers 14 residues. The J segment lost 6 bases and the V segment lost 4 bases, leaving 7 bases of the junction unmatched. CDR3 DNA: TGTGCCAGCAGCACCCGACAGGGGGTTGATGGCTACACCTTC. It translates to CASSTRQGVDGYTF.

This chain links TRBV4-1 with TRBJ1-1; D is undetermined. The germline gives CDR1 MGHRA, CDR2 YSYEKL. The ends were cut back, 1 base at V and 4 bases at J, with 13 bases in the middle. The CDR3 is 15 amino acids. The CDR3 DNA follows: TGCGCCAGCAGCCAAGGTGCTTTAATGAGCACTGAAGCTTTCTTT. Protein: CASSQGALMSTEAFF.

The chain links TRBV28 to TRBJ2-1, with D possibly matching TRBD2 (6 bases). V lost 6 bases to trimming and J lost 8 bases, with 17 bases between them. The germline gives CDR1 MDHEN, CDR2 SYDVKM. CDR3 length equals 14 residues. For the CDR3, the DNA is TGTGCCAGCAGGAAAGCGGGTCCTTTCGATGAGCAGTTCTTC. Protein product: CASRKAGPFDEQFF.

The chain recombines TRBV7-9 with TRBJ2-3, with 8 bases fitting TRBD1. Looked up from germline, CDR1 is SEHNR and CDR2 is FQNEAQ (reference sequence). V gave up 1 base and J gave up 5 bases; unmatched junction bases: 5. This CDR3 has 15 residues. The CDR3 region is CASSLGDRPVDTQYF. The CDR3 DNA reads TGTGCCAGCAGCTTAGGGGACAGGCCTGTAGATACGCAGTATTTT.

The chain is built from TRBV6-5 and TRBJ1-2; 8 bases match TRBD1. After removal of 8 bases from V and 7 bases from J, the junction contained 9 bases not matched to a gene. The germline V gene encodes CDR1 MNHEY and CDR2 SVGAGI. The CDR3 extends over 13 amino acids. The DNA for the CDR3 is TGTGCCAGCCTAGCAGGGGGCCAAAGTGGCTACACCTTC. This sequence encodes CASLAGGQSGYTF.

CDR3 protein: CASSSTWGLETQYF. CDR3 nucleotides: TGTGCCAGCAGCTCAACTTGGGGGCTGGAGACCCAGTACTTC. The chain employs TRBV7-2 and TRBJ2-5; D might be TRBD1 (6 bases). The CDR3 length is 14 residues. Deletions cut 4 bases from V and 5 bases from J, with 14 bases between. The germline gives CDR1 SGHTA, CDR2 FQGNSA.

This sequence joins TRBV6-6 and TRBJ1-1; tentatively, D is TRBD1 (6 bases). Germline values: CDR1 MNHNY, CDR2 SVGAGI (reference sequence). The V and J ends lost 7 bases and 1 base respectively, with 13 bases between them. The CDR3 sequence is 14 residues long. CDR3 sequence (DNA): TGTGCCAGCACCGGGACATTGCCGAACACTGAAGCTTTCTTT. As protein: CASTGTLPNTEAFF.

The chain recombines TRBV7-2 with TRBJ1-5, with D possibly TRBD1 on 5 matching bases. V was cut by 5 bases and J by 1 base, with 15 bases left in between. The germline CDR1 and CDR2 sequences are SGHTA and FQGNSA. The CDR3 consists of 16 residues. For the CDR3, the DNA is TGTGCCAGCAGCCCCCAACAGGTCCTCAGCAATCAGCCCCAGCATTTT. Amino acids: CASSPQQVLSNQPQHF.

The rearrangement links TRBV5-6 to TRBJ2-5, with TRBD1 matching over 8 bases. The DNA end is a closer match to TRBJ2-7, so the J assignment may be wrong. Germline CDR1 reads SGHDT; CDR2 reads YYEEEE. The CDR3 has 16 amino acids. CDR3 coding DNA: TGTGCCAGCAGCTTGGATCCCGGACAGGGAACCTACGAGCAGTACTTC. The encoded protein is CASSLDPGQGTYEQYF.

This clone was seen just once. The CDR3 here is CAIRDRGGNTIYF. CDR3 nucleotide sequence: TGTGCCATCAGAGACAGGGGTGGAAACACCATATATTTT. The J gene is TRBJ1-3, the V gene TRBV10-3; TRBD1 matches 8 bases. The CDR3 runs to 13 residues. From germline, CDR1 is ENHRY and CDR2 SYGVKD. Trimming cost V 6 bases and J 3 bases; bases outside gene matches: 1.

V and J are TRBV6-1 and TRBJ2-3; D is unclear. The length of the CDR3 is 11 residues. The germline V gene has CDR1 MNHNS and CDR2 SASEGT. V dropped 6 bases and J dropped 2 bases, with 3 bases sitting between them. This chain's CDR3 is CASSVTDTQYF. In nucleotides, the CDR3 is TGTGCCAGCAGCGTCACAGATACGCAGTATTTT.

The genes are TRBV27 and TRBJ2-6; D may be TRBD1 (5 bases). Germline V lookup: CDR1 MNHEY, CDR2 SMNVEV (reference sequence). V was pared by 7 bases and J by 0 bases, with 25 bases between. The CDR3 has 20 residues. CDR3 sequence: CASTFLVGALPSSGANVLTF. CDR3 DNA sequence: TGTGCCAGCACCTTCTTGGTAGGGGCACTTCCAAGCTCTGGGGCCAACGTCCTGACTTTC.

This rearrangement joins TRBV27 to TRBJ2-1; a possible D gene is TRBD2 (5 bases). The CDR3 runs 12 residues. Trimming cost V 3 bases and J 6 bases, with 6 bases left between them. Germline V lookup: CDR1 MNHEY, CDR2 SMNVEV (reference sequence). The CDR3 region has the DNA TGTGCCAGCAGTTTTACTAGCAATGAGCAGTTCTTC. This codes for CASSFTSNEQFF.

V is TRBV27 and J is TRBJ1-2; D not resolved. This CDR3 is built from 12 residues. Trimming pared 4 bases from V and 7 bases from J, leaving 10 bases between. Per germline, CDR1 MNHEY and CDR2 SMNVEV (reference sequence). CDR3 DNA: TGTGCCAGCAGTTCCGCAGAGGGTGGCTACACCTTC. Translated, it gives CASSSAEGGYTF.

V usage is TRBV18 and J usage is TRBJ2-5; D is unclear. Trimming left V 6 bases short and J 2 bases short, with 4 bases between. The germline gives CDR1 KGHSH, CDR2 LQKENI. The CDR3 runs to 11 residues. The CDR3 loop is CASSYQETQYF. As DNA, the CDR3 is TGTGCCAGCTCCTATCAAGAGACCCAGTACTTC.

The V and J genes are TRBV7-3 and TRBJ1-2; the D gene is possibly TRBD1 (6 bases). Germline lookup yields CDR1 SGHTA and CDR2 FQGTGA. V lost 2 bases and J 7 bases, leaving 23 bases between the germline ends. The CDR3 consists of 17 residues. The CDR3 bases are TGTGCCAGCAGCTTATTTGCGGGGGGCGAAGGGCTAGGTGGCTACACCTTC. It translates to CASSLFAGGEGLGGYTF.

The chain combines TRBV5-6 with TRBJ2-7, with TRBD1 matching 8 bases. CDR1 is SGHDT, CDR2 YYEEEE, per germline. The CDR3 covers 17 residues. V was clipped by 4 bases and J by 4 bases; unmatched bases: 16. As DNA, the CDR3 is TGTGCCAGCAGCCCTACATCCGCGACAGGGGAAATTTACGAGCAGTACTTC. Translation: CASSPTSATGEIYEQYF.

The chain is built from TRBV4-3 and TRBJ2-1; D may be TRBD1 (5 bases). This CDR3 has 14 amino acids. The ends were cut back, 0 bases at V and 6 bases at J, with 9 bases in the middle. CDR1 and CDR2 from the germline V gene are LGHNA and YSLEER. The CDR3 reads CASSQDAGFNEQFF. CDR3 sequence (DNA): TGCGCCAGCAGCCAAGATGCAGGGTTCAATGAGCAGTTCTTC.

The rearrangement uses TRBV5-1 and TRBJ2-3; 12 bases align to TRBD2. The CDR3 consists of 18 residues. Trimming removed 3 bases from V and 6 bases from J; junction bases left unmatched: 14. CDR1 is SGHRS and CDR2 is YFSETQ in the germline V gene. The CDR3 DNA reads as TGCGCCAGCAGCTGGACTAGCGGGGATGAGGGGGACCGCGATACGCAGTATTTT. Translated: CASSWTSGDEGDRDTQYF.

This clone was recorded only once. The same CDR3 can be traced to other DNA sequences in this sample. The genes are TRBV28 and TRBJ1-1; D perhaps matches TRBD1 (6 bases). Per the germline V gene, CDR1 is MDHEN and CDR2 is SYDVKM. The CDR3 loop spans 12 amino acids. V was shortened by 3 bases and J by 5 bases, with 7 bases between the two germline ends. The CDR3 bases are TGTGCCAGCAGTTTGCAGGGGACTGAAGCTTTCTTT. It is translated as CASSLQGTEAFF.

V usage is TRBV6-5 and J usage is TRBJ1-4; D may be TRBD1 (5 bases). The CDR3 runs 15 residues. The ends were cut back, 1 base at V and 6 bases at J, with 12 bases in the middle. Germline CDR1 MNHEY, CDR2 SVGAGI. The CDR3 nucleotides read TGTGCCAGCAGTTACTTCCGGTGGGGGGATGAAAAACTGTTTTTT. Translated, it gives CASSYFRWGDEKLFF.